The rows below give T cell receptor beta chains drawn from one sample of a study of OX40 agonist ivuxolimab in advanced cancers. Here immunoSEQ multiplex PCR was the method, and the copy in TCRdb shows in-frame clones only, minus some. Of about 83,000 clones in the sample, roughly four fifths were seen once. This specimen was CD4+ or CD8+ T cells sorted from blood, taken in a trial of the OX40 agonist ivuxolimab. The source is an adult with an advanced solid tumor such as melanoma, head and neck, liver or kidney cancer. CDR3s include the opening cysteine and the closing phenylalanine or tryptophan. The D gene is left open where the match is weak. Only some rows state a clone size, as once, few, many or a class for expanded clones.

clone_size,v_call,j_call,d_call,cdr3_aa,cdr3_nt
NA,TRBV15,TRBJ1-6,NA,CATSRDFGSPLHF,TGTGCCACCAGCAGAGATTTCGGGTCACCCCTCCACTTT
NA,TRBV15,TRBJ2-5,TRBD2,CATSRGASGGYQETQYF,TGTGCCACCAGCAGAGGGGCTAGCGGGGGGTACCAAGAGACCCAGTACTTC
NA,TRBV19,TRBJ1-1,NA,CASSMTGVFQKAEAFF,TGTGCCAGTAGTATGACGGGGGTCTTCCAGAAGGCTGAAGCTTTCTTT
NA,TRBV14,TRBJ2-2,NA,CASSQEFEGGELFF,TGTGCCAGCAGCCAAGAATTTGAGGGTGGGGAGCTGTTTTTT
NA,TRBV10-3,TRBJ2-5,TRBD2,CAARGGEETQYF,TGTGCCGCCCGCGGGGGGGAAGAGACCCAGTACTTC
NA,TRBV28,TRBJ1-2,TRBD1,CASSGDRGYGYTF,TGTGCCAGCAGTGGTGACAGGGGCTATGGCTACACCTTC
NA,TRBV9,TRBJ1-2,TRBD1,CASSLTGDNYGYTF,TGTGCCAGCAGCCTGACAGGGGATAACTATGGCTACACCTTC
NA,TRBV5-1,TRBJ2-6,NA,CASSPSPTNSGANVLTF,TGCGCCAGCAGCCCTAGTCCTACTAACTCTGGGGCCAACGTCCTGACTTTC
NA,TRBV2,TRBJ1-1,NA,CASSGVQRRDTEAFF,TGTGCCAGCAGTGGAGTACAACGGCGGGACACTGAAGCTTTCTTT
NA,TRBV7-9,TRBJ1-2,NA,CASSLATAIYGYTF,TGTGCCAGCAGCTTAGCTACAGCGATCTATGGCTACACCTTC
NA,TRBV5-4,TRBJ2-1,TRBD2,CASSLMRGGLVGNEQFF,TGTGCCAGCAGCTTGATGCGGGGGGGACTTGTGGGGAATGAGCAGTTCTTC
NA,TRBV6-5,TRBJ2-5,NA,CASSYSTISGTQYF,TGTGCCAGCAGTTACTCCACTATTTCGGGGACCCAGTACTTC
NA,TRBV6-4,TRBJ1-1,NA,CASRDTSRGTEAFF,TGTGCCAGCAGGGACACCTCCCGGGGCACTGAAGCTTTCTTT
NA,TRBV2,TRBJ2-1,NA,CASSEGGERSYNEQFF,TGTGCCAGCAGTGAAGGGGGAGAACGCTCCTACAATGAGCAGTTCTTC
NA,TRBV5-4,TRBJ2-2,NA,CASSLGLNTGELFF,TGTGCCAGCAGCTTGGGACTTAACACCGGGGAGCTGTTTTTT
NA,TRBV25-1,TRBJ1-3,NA,CASSALAPPENTIYF,TGTGCCAGCAGTGCTTTGGCCCCGCCCGAAAACACCATATATTTT
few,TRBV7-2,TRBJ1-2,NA,CASSDLGGILNNYGYTF,TGTGCCAGCAGCGATCTCGGGGGGATCTTAAATAACTATGGCTACACCTTC
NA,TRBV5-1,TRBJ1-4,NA,CASSLGGRGTNEKLFF,TGCGCCAGCAGCTTAGGGGGGCGCGGGACTAATGAAAAACTGTTTTTT
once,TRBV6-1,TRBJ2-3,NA,CASSGGTDSTDTQYF,TGTGCCAGCAGTGGGGGGACGGACAGCACAGATACGCAGTATTTT
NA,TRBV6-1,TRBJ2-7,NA,CASSGFMGDSYEQYF,TGTGCCAGCAGTGGGTTCATGGGGGACTCCTACGAGCAGTACTTC
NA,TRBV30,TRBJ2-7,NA,CAWSVYEQYF,TGTGCCTGGAGTGTATACGAGCAGTACTTC
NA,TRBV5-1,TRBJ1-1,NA,CASSHDSLNTEAFF,TGCGCCAGCAGCCACGACAGCCTGAACACTGAAGCTTTCTTT
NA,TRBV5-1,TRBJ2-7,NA,CASSLVISSTYEQYF,TGCGCCAGCAGCTTGGTAATCAGCAGCACCTACGAGCAGTACTTC
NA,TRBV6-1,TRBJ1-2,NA,CASTPGQVYGYTF,TGTGCCAGCACTCCGGGACAAGTCTATGGCTACACCTTC
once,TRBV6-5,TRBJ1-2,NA,CASRPTTNYGYTF,TGTGCCAGCAGGCCTACAACTAACTATGGCTACACCTTC
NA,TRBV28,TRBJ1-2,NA,CASSLFSGQNYGYTF,TGTGCCAGCAGTTTATTTTCGGGCCAAAACTATGGCTACACCTTC